These 22 T cell receptor beta chains were all obtained from the same sample, sequenced in a study of Ad26.COV2.S vaccination and SARS-CoV-2 variants. Clones were read by immunoSEQ multiplex PCR, and TCRdb kept only the in-frame ones, dropping some. The sample gives approximately 250,000 clones, 70% to 90% of which show up once; roughly 3% is in the top ten. Treatment in this sample: some 20 received Ad26.COV2.S at low or high dose, single or two shots; roughly five received placebo; per-sample allocation not given. Sampling happened 63 days after the first vaccine or placebo injection. Source: peripheral blood, taken in a trial of Ad26.COV2.S vaccine versus placebo. These TCRs come from a person aged 18-65 years who received the Ad26.COV2.S COVID-19 vaccine or a placebo.

The V and J genes are TRBV12-3 or TRBV12-4 and TRBJ1-1; maybe TRBD1 (6 bases). Between the trimmed V and J ends, which lost 7 bases and 6 bases, there was a span of 15 bases. The CDR3 totals 13 residues. The chain's CDR3 is CASTMRGGAEAFF. The CDR3 bases are TGTGCCAGCACCATGAGAGGGGGAGCTGAAGCTTTCTTT.

V usage is TRBV5-6 and J usage is TRBJ2-3; tentatively, D is TRBD2 (6 bases). CDR1 and CDR2 from the germline V gene are SGHDT and YYEEEE. The CDR3 has 14 residues. V was cut by 6 bases and J by 5 bases, with 16 bases left in between. CDR3 loop: CASMEGATEDTQYF. The DNA for the CDR3 is TGTGCCAGCATGGAGGGAGCGACAGAAGATACGCAGTATTTT.

Details on this clone: The sample holds other DNA sequences that translate to the same CDR3. The chain couples TRBV19 to TRBJ2-3; D assignment may be TRBD1 or TRBD2 (6 bases each). Trimming stripped 4 bases from V and 1 base from J, with 9 bases between. Germline CDR1 LNHDA, CDR2 SQIVND (reference sequence). The length of the CDR3 is 14 residues. CDR3 nucleotides: TGTGCCAGTAGTAAGGGGGGAGGCACAGATACGCAGTATTTT. Its protein product is CASSKGGGTDTQYF.

The chain carries TRBV4-1 and TRBJ1-2, with D unclear. Germline V gene sequence: CDR1 MGHRA, CDR2 YSYEKL. V lost 1 base and J lost 2, with 11 bases in between. The CDR3 length is 15 residues. CDR3 coding DNA: TGCGCCAGCAGCCAAGCAAGGACGGCGAACTATGGCTACACCTTC. Translated: CASSQARTANYGYTF.

The genes are TRBV2 and TRBJ1-4, with D uncertain. Germline V gives CDR1 SNHLY, CDR2 FYNNEI. V dropped 6 bases and J dropped 4 bases, with 9 bases sitting between them. There are 13 residues in the CDR3. This chain's CDR3 is CASRRAGNEKLFF. CDR3 sequence (DNA): TGTGCCAGCAGGAGGGCGGGTAATGAAAAACTGTTTTTT.

V usage is TRBV19 and J usage is TRBJ2-4; 9 positions agree with TRBD2. Germline CDR1 and CDR2: LNHDA and SQIVND (reference sequence). This CDR3 is built from 15 residues. The V and J ends lost 5 bases and 10 bases, in that order; junction bases with no gene match: 12. The CDR3 protein is CASSPPGLASRIQYF. In DNA form, the CDR3 reads TGTGCCAGTAGTCCTCCGGGACTAGCATCAAGGATTCAGTACTTC.

The CDR3: CASSPRTSGAWAKNIQYF. The CDR3 region has the DNA TGTGCCAGCAGCCCCAGGACTAGCGGGGCTTGGGCCAAAAACATTCAGTACTTC. J is TRBJ2-4 and V is TRBV7-9, with 12 bases matching TRBD2. Germline CDR1 SEHNR, CDR2 FQNEAQ (reference sequence). This CDR3 spans 18 amino acids. V gave up 5 bases and J gave up 1 base; unmatched junction bases: 9.

V gene TRBV5-1 combines with J gene TRBJ2-3; D is tentatively TRBD1 or TRBD2 (6 bases each). The CDR3 spans 13 residues. Germline loops: CDR1 SGHRS, CDR2 YFSETQ. V was clipped by 0 bases and J by 6 bases, with 8 bases between them. The CDR3 spells CASSLAGADTQYF. DNA for the CDR3: TGCGCCAGCAGCTTGGCGGGGGCGGATACGCAGTATTTT.

This CDR3 reads CASSQGGTGSNYGYTF. CDR3 coding DNA: TGCGCCAGCAGCCAAGGCGGCACAGGTTCTAACTATGGCTACACCTTC. The chain employs TRBV4-1 and TRBJ1-2, with D possibly being TRBD1 (5 bases). Germline V gene sequence: CDR1 MGHRA, CDR2 YSYEKL. V lost 1 base to trimming and J lost 0 bases, with 12 bases between them. This CDR3 comprises 16 residues.

This chain joins TRBV6-2 or TRBV6-3 and TRBJ1-5; tentatively, D is TRBD1 (5 bases). Trimming removed 2 bases from V and 0 bases from J, with 8 bases in between. In germline, CDR1 is MNHEY, CDR2 SVGEGT. The CDR3 length is 15 residues. The CDR3 DNA reads as TGTGCCAGCAGTTACACGGGGGTTAGCAATCAGCCCCAGCATTTT. Translation gives CASSYTGVSNQPQHF.

The genes are TRBV6-2 or TRBV6-3 and TRBJ2-2; a weak D match, TRBD2 (6 bases). V lost 7 bases to trimming and J lost 4 bases, with 16 bases between them. Germline-derived CDR1 and CDR2 are MNHEY and SVGEGT. CDR3 length: 15 amino acids. CDR3 nucleotides: TGTGCCAGCAACCCGCGGGGAGAACTCACCGGGGAGCTGTTTTTT. Translating it yields CASNPRGELTGELFF.

The genes are TRBV7-3 and TRBJ2-1; 9 positions match TRBD1. The CDR3 is made up of 17 amino acids. V shed 6 bases and J 0 bases; nucleotides not matched to a gene: 9. Germline lookup yields CDR1 SGHTA and CDR2 FQGTGA. CDR3 residues: CASSVHLGQGSYNEQFF. The CDR3 DNA reads TGTGCCAGCAGTGTCCATTTGGGACAGGGCTCCTACAATGAGCAGTTCTTC. The variable domain in full, completed from reference TRBV7-3 and TRBJ2-1, reads GAGVSQTPSNKVTEKGKYVELRCDPISGHTALYWYRQSLGQGPEFLIYFQGTGAADDSGLPNDRFFAVRPEGSVSTLKIQRTERGDSAVYLCASSVHLGQGSYNEQFFGPGTRLTVL.

Here the CDR3 DNA reads TGTGCCAGCTCACTATCGATGGGATCTAAGAGCCATAATTCACCCCTCCACTTT. Translation gives CASSLSMGSKSHNSPLHF. This chain joins TRBV18 and TRBJ1-6, with unresolved D. The germline CDR1 and CDR2 sequences are KGHSH and LQKENI. CDR3 length: 18 residues. With 4 bases removed from V and 5 bases from J, the gap between germline ends came to 21 bases.

The chain is built from TRBV9 and TRBJ1-3; 8 positions agree with TRBD1. Germline CDR1 reads SGDLS; CDR2 reads YYNGEE. V gave up 4 bases and J gave up 4 bases; unmatched junction bases: 13. The CDR3 runs to 17 residues. The DNA of the CDR3 is TGTGCCAGCAGCCCAGCGGGGACAGGCCGGAGCGGAAACACCATATATTTT. This codes for CASSPAGTGRSGNTIYF.

This clone was detected once. The J gene is TRBJ2-1, the V gene TRBV6-2 or TRBV6-3; 9 bases fit TRBD2. There are 18 residues in the CDR3. Losses at the gene ends were 0 bases for V and 1 base for J; bases not matched to a gene: 7. Per germline, CDR1 MNHEY and CDR2 SVGEGT. The chain's CDR3 is CASSYSVAGERSYNEQFF. The CDR3 DNA follows: TGTGCCAGCAGTTACTCTGTAGCGGGGGAGCGATCCTACAATGAGCAGTTCTTC.

Comment on this clone: Compared with germline, one end of the junction differs, possibly owing to a read error. The J gene is TRBJ1-2, the V gene TRBV29-1, with D perhaps matching TRBD1 (6 bases). The germline V gene has CDR1 SQVTM and CDR2 ANQGSEA. This CDR3 has 15 amino acids. CDR3 nucleotide sequence: TGCCGCGTTACGGTCTCCCGGGGGGCCGGGGGGGGCTACACCTTC. Protein sequence: CRVTVSRGAGGGYTF.

J is TRBJ2-1 and V is TRBV7-3; 11 nucleotides agree with TRBD2. The CDR3 covers 14 residues. Germline V gives CDR1 SGHTA, CDR2 FQGTGA. V lost 5 bases, J lost 10 bases, and 7 bases stayed unmatched. CDR3 sequence reads: CASSPGLAVDEQFF. The CDR3 nucleotides read TGTGCCAGCAGCCCGGGACTAGCGGTAGACGAGCAGTTCTTC.

The genes are TRBV2 and TRBJ1-2; possible D gene TRBD1, 5 bases. The CDR3 covers 14 residues. Germline V gives CDR1 SNHLY, CDR2 FYNNEI. Trimming took off 0 bases at V and 7 bases at J, with 12 bases between the two ends. This chain's CDR3 is CASSEALIGVGYTF. The CDR3 DNA sequence: TGTGCCAGCAGTGAAGCGCTTATAGGGGTTGGCTACACCTTC.

J is TRBJ2-7 and V is TRBV6-5, with D perhaps assigned TRBD1 or TRBD2 (5 bases each). CDR3 size: 12 residues. The V and J ends lost 0 bases and 7 bases respectively, with 7 bases between them. Germline V gives CDR1 MNHEY, CDR2 SVGAGI. CDR3 region: CASSYSGREQYF. The DNA of the CDR3 is TGTGCCAGCAGTTACTCGGGACGGGAGCAGTACTTC.

The CDR3 region is CASSQAPGLGENEQYF. Here the CDR3 DNA reads TGCGCCAGCAGCCAAGCACCGGGACTAGGCGAGAACGAGCAGTACTTC. This chain links TRBV4-1 with TRBJ2-7; 8 bases fit TRBD2. Germline lookup yields CDR1 MGHRA and CDR2 YSYEKL. CDR3 length: 16 residues. J gave up 5 bases and V 1 base, and 10 bases lay outside the gene matches.

The V and J genes are TRBV15 and TRBJ1-2; D possibly corresponds to TRBD1 (5 bases). There are 14 residues in the CDR3. Trimming cost V 2 bases and J 8 bases, with 15 bases left between them. Germline V gives CDR1 LNHNV, CDR2 YYDKDF (reference sequence). CDR3 sequence (DNA): TGTGCCACCAGCAGACTCGACAGTTCTTGGGGCTACACCTTC. This sequence encodes CATSRLDSSWGYTF.

This clone was seen once. The chain links TRBV11-2 to TRBJ2-3; D call uncertain. V lost 2 bases, J lost 10 bases, and 13 bases lay in between. Germline values: CDR1 SGHAT, CDR2 FQNNGV. CDR3 length: 13 amino acids. The CDR3 region has the DNA TGTGCCAGCAGCTTACCCTCGCCTAATGCGCAGTATTTT. It specifies CASSLPSPNAQYF. The full variable domain, rest sourced from reference TRBV11-2 and TRBJ2-3, is EAGVAQSPRYKIIEKRQSVAFWCNPISGHATLYWYQQILGQGPKLLIQFQNNGVVDDSQLPKDRFSAERLKGVDSTLKIQPAKLEDSAVYLCASSLPSPNAQYFGPGTRLTVL.